The source of this TCR beta chain is a study of CD4 T cells in relation to SARS-CoV-2 and coronaviruses. The wider study: Shared crossreactive spike epitopes were mapped to their HLA restriction.

For this clone: No antigen is known for it.

CDR1 is SNHLY, CDR2 FYNNEI, per germline. The length of the CDR3 is 14 residues. V was cut by 4 bases and J by 2 bases, with 9 bases left in between. Clones were sequenced by immunoSEQ multiplex PCR, and TCRdb holds only the in-frame ones, with some missing. The repertoire has roughly 61,000 clones, roughly 88% of them found once; the top ten carry around 1.3%. Study-wide results and caveats: In around two thirds of donors, memory CD4+ clonotypes crossrecognized SARS-CoV-2 and at least one common cold coronavirus spike. Memory recall responses, not primary responses primed in culture, are what the assay detects. Samples before the pandemic and after infection were not matched within any donor.

CD4+ T cells from unexposed donors were obtained before the COVID-19 pandemic (2011-2018). Input material: memory CD4+ T cells from PBMCs. The receptor was derived from a human donor in good health. The V and J genes are TRBV2 and TRBJ1-5; tentatively, D is TRBD1 (6 bases). Here the CDR3 DNA reads TGTGCCAGCAGTGTGGACAGCCGCAATCAGCCCCAGCATTTT. Translating gives CASSVDSRNQPQHF.